This is a list of T cell receptor beta chains from one sample in a study of graft-versus-host responses after intestinal transplantation. Only in-frame clones appear in the TCRdb table, and some are missing; sequencing was by immunoSEQ multiplex PCR. The repertoire holds tens of thousands of clones, with about 90% as singletons. These receptors have no identified antigens. The input for sequencing was unstimulated CD4+ T cells sorted from spleen or lymph node cells, taken before intestinal transplant. These receptors all come from a human donor who received an intestinal transplant. Both conserved end residues are part of each CDR3. D genes are given only for firm matches. Size is stated for part of the rows, as once, few or many counts, or as a class when the clone is expanded.

abundance,v_gene,j_gene,d_gene,CDR3nt,CDR3aa
few,TRBV29-1,TRBJ1-2,.,TGCAGCGTTGAACGGGGGTATGGCTACACCTTC,CSVERGYGYTF
.,TRBV6-6,TRBJ1-1,.,TGTGCCAGCAGTTACCGGGACGGGGGGATCGATGAAGCTTTCTTT,CASSYRDGGIDEAFF
once,TRBV5-8,TRBJ2-1,.,TGTGCCAGCAGCTTAGTCAGGTTGATTCCCAGAGCGGAACGGGAGCAGTTCTTC,CASSLVRLIPRAEREQFF
.,TRBV27,TRBJ1-1,.,TGTGCCAGCAGACCGAGTGGGGCGAACACTGAAGCTTTCTTT,CASRPSGANTEAFF
.,TRBV27,TRBJ2-1,TRBD2,TGTGCCAGCAGTCCAACGACTAGCGGGGGGTTATGGCATGAGCAGTTCTTC,CASSPTTSGGLWHEQFF
once,TRBV6-6,TRBJ2-1,.,TGTGCCAGCAGACTCACTAGTTCCGAAAACAATGAGCAGTTCTTC,CASRLTSSENNEQFF
.,TRBV5-1,TRBJ2-7,.,TGCGCCAGCAGCCCAACAGGGTTCTACGAGCAGTACTTC,CASSPTGFYEQYF
.,TRBV27,TRBJ2-7,TRBD2,TGTGCCAGCAGCGGGGGGAGCAGATACGAGCAGTACTTC,CASSGGSRYEQYF
.,TRBV19,TRBJ1-5,.,TGTGCCAGTAGTATAGATCTATTTGGGCCACGGCCCCAGCATTTT,CASSIDLFGPRPQHF
once,TRBV19,TRBJ1-1,.,TGTGCCAGTGGGGGAGGGGTGAACACTGAAGCTTTCTTT,CASGGGVNTEAFF
.,TRBV19,TRBJ1-2,TRBD1,TGTGCCAGTAGTATCGAGACAGGGGGCGGGAGCTATGGCTACACCTTC,CASSIETGGGSYGYTF
.,TRBV27,TRBJ1-5,.,TGTGCCAGCAGTTTAGAGGGTGGGGGGGGCCCGCCCCAGCATTTT,CASSLEGGGGPPQHF
.,TRBV9,TRBJ1-5,.,TGTGCCAGCAGCGTGGGGACTGATAAGCCCCAGCATTTT,CASSVGTDKPQHF
.,TRBV7-9,TRBJ2-3,TRBD1,TGTGCCAGCAGCCCGACAGGGGCCACAGATACGCAGTATTTT,CASSPTGATDTQYF
.,TRBV5-6,TRBJ2-1,TRBD1,TGTGCCAGCAGCCCACTGGACAGGGCCTACAATGAGCAGTTCTTC,CASSPLDRAYNEQFF
.,TRBV29-1,TRBJ1-1,.,TGCAGCGTCGCCCCCGGGACACCTAAAGCTTTCTTT,CSVAPGTPKAFF
.,TRBV4-2,TRBJ1-5,.,TGTGCCAGCAGCCAAGATGAGGGACAGCCCCAGCATTTT,CASSQDEGQPQHF
.,TRBV4-1,TRBJ2-1,TRBD1,TGCGCCAGCAGCCGGGACAGGGCTATTGAGCAGTTCTTC,CASSRDRAIEQFF
.,TRBV18,TRBJ2-2,TRBD2,TGTGCCAGCTCACGAGTAGCGGGGAGGTCCGGGGAGCTGTTTTTT,CASSRVAGRSGELFF
.,TRBV27,TRBJ1-5,.,TGTGCCAGCAGTTTTCAAGTGAGTCAGCCCCAGCATTTT,CASSFQVSQPQHF
.,TRBV6-4,TRBJ1-1,.,TGTGCCAGCAGTCGGACAGCAAACACTGAAGCTTTCTTT,CASSRTANTEAFF
.,TRBV5-6,TRBJ1-5,TRBD1,TGTGCCAGCAGCTTCCACACAGGGGATACCCAGCATTTT,CASSFHTGDTQHF
.,TRBV9,TRBJ1-3,.,TGTGCCAGCAGCTTCTCCTGGGGCCAGGGAAACACCATATATTTT,CASSFSWGQGNTIYF
.,TRBV6-1,TRBJ2-7,.,TGTGCCAGCAGCCTACAGGCGATCAGCTCCTACGAGCAGTACTTC,CASSLQAISSYEQYF
.,TRBV6-6,TRBJ2-7,.,TGTGCCACCTCAGGGGCCCGCTCCTACGAGCAGTACTTC,CATSGARSYEQYF
once,TRBV1,TRBJ2-3,.,TGCACCAGCAGTCTGGGGGCGGATACGCAGTATTTT,CTSSLGADTQYF
.,TRBV7-2,TRBJ2-7,TRBD1,TGTGCCAGCAGCCTGGACAGGGTTTTGAGCGAGCAGTACTTC,CASSLDRVLSEQYF
.,TRBV6-6,TRBJ1-5,TRBD1,TGTGCCAGCAGCCATCCGACAGGGCCGTACAATCAGCCCCAGCATTTT,CASSHPTGPYNQPQHF
.,TRBV5-1,TRBJ1-2,.,TGCGCCAGCAGCTTGGGAGCTAACTATGGCTACACCTTC,CASSLGANYGYTF
.,TRBV29-1,TRBJ1-2,TRBD1,TGCAGCGTTTCGGGACAGGGGCCCACTGGCTATGGCTACACCTTC,CSVSGQGPTGYGYTF
.,TRBV4-2,TRBJ2-5,TRBD2,TGTGCCAGCAGCGAGGGACTAGCGGGGGTCAACACCAACCAAGAGACCCAGTACTTC,CASSEGLAGVNTNQETQYF
.,TRBV2,TRBJ2-1,TRBD2,TGTGCCAGCAGTCCTTTAGCGGGGGGACGGGAGTTCTTC,CASSPLAGGREFF
.,TRBV5-1,TRBJ2-3,.,TGCGCCAGCAGCTTGGCCCGCGGACCTAGCGCAGATACGCAGTATTTT,CASSLARGPSADTQYF
.,TRBV19,TRBJ2-7,.,TGTGCCAGTAGTACGTATTCCGACGAGCAGTACTTC,CASSTYSDEQYF
.,TRBV7-8,TRBJ2-1,TRBD1,TGTGCCAGCAGCTCGGGACAGGGAACGCAGTTCTTC,CASSSGQGTQFF
.,TRBV6-4,TRBJ1-3,.,TGTGCCACCAGGACAACTCGCGCTGGAAACACCATATATTTT,CATRTTRAGNTIYF
.,TRBV11-1,TRBJ1-5,TRBD1,TGTGCCAGCAGCGGACAGGGTGAGCGGCCCCAGCATTTT,CASSGQGERPQHF
.,TRBV2,TRBJ2-1,TRBD1,TGTGCCAGCAGGATGGGACAGGGAAATGAGCAGTTCTTC,CASRMGQGNEQFF
.,TRBV18,TRBJ2-1,TRBD2,TGTGCCAGCTCACCGCTAGCGGGGGGCTACAATGAGCAGTTCTTC,CASSPLAGGYNEQFF
once,TRBV5-4,TRBJ1-2,.,TGTGCCAGCAGCTCCCTTGGAGGGGGCTACACCTTC,CASSSLGGGYTF
few,TRBV4-1,TRBJ1-6,TRBD1,TGCGCCAGCAGCCAAGAGCCCAACAGGGGGAGCTCCTATAATTCACCCCTCCACTTT,CASSQEPNRGSSYNSPLHF
.,TRBV5-4,TRBJ1-2,TRBD1,TGTGCCAGCAGCAGGCCGGGACAGGAAGCTAACTATGGCTACACCTTC,CASSRPGQEANYGYTF
.,TRBV6-1,TRBJ2-7,.,TGTGCCAGCAGGCCGGGGGACAGACTCTTGGGGGAGCAGTACTTC,CASRPGDRLLGEQYF
.,TRBV7-2,TRBJ2-7,TRBD1,TGTGCCAGCAGCCGGAGTCGACAGGGGGCGCGGGAGCAGTACTTC,CASSRSRQGAREQYF
.,TRBV5-4,TRBJ1-2,.,TGTGCCAGCAGCTTGGCCAAGACAGGTGGTAATGGCTACACCTTC,CASSLAKTGGNGYTF
.,TRBV7-7,TRBJ2-5,.,TGTGCTAGCAGCCTGCCGGGGGTGGAGACCCAGTACTTC,CASSLPGVETQYF
.,TRBV19,TRBJ1-5,TRBD1,TGTGCCAGTACCCGACCGGGACAGGGGAGCAATCAGCCCCAGCATTTT,CASTRPGQGSNQPQHF